This TCR beta chain was profiled in a study of technical replicates of blood from a handful of donors. Clones were sequenced by immunoSEQ multiplex PCR, and TCRdb holds only the in-frame ones, with some missing. This repertoire shows tens of thousands of clones, 91% found once; its top ten account for approximately 3.9%. Between the trimmed V and J ends, which lost 3 bases and 3 bases, there was a span of 15 bases. The germline V gene encodes CDR1 MNHEY and CDR2 SMNVEV (reference sequence). This CDR3 contains 15 residues. The clonotype comes from a human donor in good health. Some clones in this sample may be carry-over from other donors' samples. The sequenced material came from PBMCs. The chain couples TRBV27 to TRBJ2-7; perhaps TRBD1 as D (6 bases). CDR3 DNA sequence: TGTGCCAGCAGTTTGAGCCGGGACACCAACTACGAGCAGTACTTC. Its translation: CASSLSRDTNYEQYF.